This is a list of T cell receptor beta chains from one sample in a study of cytomegalovirus exposure and HLA in healthy donors. The protocol was immunoSEQ multiplex PCR, while the TCRdb copy is restricted to in-frame clones and leaves out a portion. The data contain about 130,000 clones, around 74% of them singletons. Sequenced input: PBMCs. The receptors originated from a woman in her forties or fifties in good health and CMV-seropositive. CDR3s include the opening cysteine and the closing phenylalanine or tryptophan. D genes are given only for firm matches. For some rows the clone size is stated as once, few or many, or as a class when expanded; others skip it.

V gene	J gene	D gene	clone size	CDR3 protein	CDR3 DNA
TRBV7-9	TRBJ2-3	.	.	CASSHGTFSTDTQYF	TGTGCCAGCAGCCACGGGACTTTTAGCACAGATACGCAGTATTTT
TRBV19	TRBJ2-7	.	.	CASSPTRPYEQYF	TGTGCCAGTAGCCCAACACGTCCCTACGAGCAGTACTTC
TRBV30	TRBJ2-7	.	.	CAWSGYEQYF	TGTGCCTGGAGTGGCTACGAGCAGTACTTC
TRBV6-1	TRBJ2-3	TRBD2	few	CASSERSGGADTQYF	TGTGCCAGCAGTGAAAGAAGCGGGGGGGCAGATACGCAGTATTTT
TRBV6-5	TRBJ2-7	.	.	CASWSQGSSSYEQYF	TGTGCCAGCTGGTCTCAGGGTTCCAGCTCCTACGAGCAGTACTTC
TRBV5-5	TRBJ2-3	TRBD1	.	CASSFLAGTGGTDTQYF	TGTGCCAGCAGCTTCCTCGCCGGGACAGGGGGCACAGATACGCAGTATTTT
TRBV10-3	TRBJ1-5	TRBD1	once	CAISTSGGNQPQHF	TGTGCCATCAGTACCTCAGGGGGAAATCAGCCCCAGCATTTT
TRBV5-4	TRBJ1-2	.	.	CASSPELQYGYTF	TGTGCCAGCAGCCCCGAACTTCAATATGGCTACACCTTC
TRBV2	TRBJ1-2	TRBD1	.	CASSTRDRGRAGYGYTF	TGTGCCAGCAGCACCCGGGACAGGGGCCGGGCCGGCTATGGCTACACCTTC
TRBV6-1	TRBJ1-2	.	.	CASSARYGYTF	TGTGCCAGCAGTGCCCGCTATGGCTACACCTTC
TRBV7-2	TRBJ1-6	.	once	CASSLGYGSPLHF	TGTGCCAGCAGCTTAGGGTACGGTTCACCCCTCCACTTT
TRBV29-1	TRBJ1-1	.	once	CSVDRENTEAFF	TGCAGCGTTGACAGGGAGAACACTGAAGCTTTCTTT
TRBV14	TRBJ1-2	.	.	CASSQDLDSQNYGYTF	TGTGCCAGCAGCCAAGATTTGGACAGCCAGAACTATGGCTACACCTTC
TRBV18	TRBJ2-1	.	.	CASSPDAFRGAVTYNEQFF	TGTGCCAGCTCACCCGACGCCTTCAGGGGTGCGGTCACCTACAATGAGCAGTTCTTC
TRBV7-2	TRBJ2-2	TRBD2	.	CASSSGLAGVVELFF	TGTGCCAGCAGCTCGGGACTAGCGGGAGTTGTGGAGCTGTTTTTT
TRBV7-2	TRBJ2-2	.	.	CASTRGRNTGELFF	TGTGCCAGCACGAGGGGGAGGAACACCGGGGAGCTGTTTTTT
TRBV7-9	TRBJ1-1	.	.	CASSLEAGAEAFF	TGTGCCAGCAGCTTAGAGGCCGGGGCTGAAGCTTTCTTT
TRBV6-4	TRBJ2-1	.	.	CASSDGAGANNEQFF	TGTGCCAGCAGTGACGGGGCAGGGGCTAACAATGAGCAGTTCTTC
TRBV6-1	TRBJ1-4	.	.	CASSDPTGPNEKLFF	TGTGCCAGCAGTGACCCGACAGGTCCTAATGAAAAACTGTTTTTT
TRBV2	TRBJ2-7	TRBD1	.	CASIKRVDRGYEQYF	TGTGCCAGCATTAAGAGAGTGGACAGGGGCTACGAGCAGTACTTC
TRBV5-6	TRBJ1-1	.	.	CASRQTYSNTEAFF	TGTGCCAGCAGACAGACATATTCGAACACTGAAGCTTTCTTT
TRBV7-9	TRBJ2-4	TRBD2	few	CSSSLGLAVNIQYF	TGTTCCAGCAGCTTGGGACTAGCGGTGAACATTCAGTACTTC
TRBV19	TRBJ2-7	TRBD1	.	CASSPTGTAYEQYF	TGTGCCAGTAGTCCGACGGGGACAGCCTACGAGCAGTACTTC
TRBV6-5	TRBJ2-3	.	.	CASSPSGTDTQYF	TGTGCCAGCAGTCCCTCGGGAACAGATACGCAGTATTTT
TRBV5-1	TRBJ2-5	.	.	CASTPPQGQETQYF	TGCGCCAGCACCCCCCCCCAGGGTCAAGAGACCCAGTACTTC
TRBV4-2	TRBJ1-4	TRBD1	.	CASSQRGPGGTNEKLFF	TGTGCCAGCAGCCAAAGGGGCCCAGGGGGAACAAATGAAAAACTGTTTTTT
TRBV4-2	TRBJ2-7	.	.	CASSQESSYEQYF	TGTGCCAGCAGCCAAGAGTCCAGCTACGAGCAGTACTTC
TRBV10-3	TRBJ2-1	.	few	CAIKNREGRNNEQFF	TGTGCCATTAAAAACAGGGAAGGTAGGAACAATGAGCAGTTCTTC
TRBV19	TRBJ1-2	.	.	CASRRLGGDPGGYTF	TGTGCCAGTAGAAGGCTAGGAGGGGATCCAGGTGGCTACACCTTC
TRBV19	TRBJ1-1	TRBD1	.	CASSSTGGIQAFF	TGTGCCAGTAGTAGTACAGGGGGCATACAAGCTTTCTTT
TRBV6-6	TRBJ1-3	.	few	CASSYSASSGNTIYF	TGTGCCAGCAGTTACTCCGCGAGCTCTGGAAACACCATATATTTT
TRBV6-5	TRBJ2-7	TRBD1	.	CASTSPGTGAREQYF	TGTGCCAGCACCTCCCCCGGGACAGGCGCCAGGGAGCAGTACTTC
TRBV19	TRBJ1-5	.	.	CASSILRPSNQPQHF	TGTGCCAGTAGTATACTGCGCCCCAGCAATCAGCCCCAGCATTTT
TRBV15	TRBJ1-1	.	.	CATSRSGTSAEAFF	TGTGCCACCAGCAGATCCGGGACATCAGCTGAAGCTTTCTTT
TRBV6-1	TRBJ2-7	.	.	CASSEAWTDYEQYF	TGTGCCAGCAGTGAAGCCTGGACAGACTACGAGCAGTACTTC